This section outlines one T cell receptor (beta chain) sequence together with its context. There is no known antigen for this receptor. Base qualities are not provided; no much larger clone lies one nucleotide away. CDR1 and CDR2 were assigned from the germline V gene (reference sequence) as SEHNR and FQNEAQ. The CDR3, cysteine through phenylalanine, is 13 amino acids long. The entry retains the CDR3 DNA only, 39 bases that are in frame from base 1. Relative to germline, V is 4 bases shorter and J is 8 bases shorter, with 12 bases between their ends. This sample was taken from a study of T-cell reconstitution after alpha-beta-depleted transplantation in children (dated by TCRdb to the mid-2010s). Notes on the research overall: Using TCR repertoire profiling, the study followed T-cell immune reconstitution in a quantitative way in children after TCRalphabeta/CD19-depleted allogeneic hematopoietic cell transplantation.

Library method: PCR. The sample was run on an Illumina HiSeq 2500. Molecular barcoding was employed in the preparation of TCR libraries, with unique molecular identifiers being used to normalize TCRbeta repertoire quantification. TCRdb ran its own pipeline on the public reads, namely fastp trimming at Q25 and MiXCR clone calling, and kept in-frame beta chains. Under each unique CDR3 protein, matching rows form one entry showing the most common genes and DNA. This sample holds about 78,000 distinct CDR3 sequences; 11% to 15% were observed only once. The ten largest clonotypes hold 27% of the sample. General study outcomes and caveats: In some patients, high TCRbeta diversity at day 60 was attributed to recipient T cells and intrathymic progenitors that had survived conditioning. The apparently early alphabetaT-cell count recovery about two months after transplant was reportedly dependent on only several hundred rapidly expanded clones derived from non-depleted graft cells. Over the following months the frequencies of hyperexpanded clones went down, and after one year T-cell counts and TCRbeta diversity were mostly credited to newly produced T cells.

What this sample's treatment or condition label stands for: allogeneic hematopoietic cell transplantation with graft depleted of TCRalphabeta T cells and CD19 B cells. The transplant recipients were children given TCRalphabeta/CD19-depleted allogeneic hematopoietic cell grafts. This TCR was recovered from a male patient between 2 and 15 years old who had a stem cell transplant for acute lymphoblastic leukemia, so the T cells may come from the graft donor. Sequencing was performed on PBMCs, mostly from graft donor cells, taken 180 days after TCRalphabeta/CD19-depleted stem cell transplant. The chain is encoded by TRBV7-9 joined to TRBJ2-1; TRBD1 could be the D gene, as 6 bases match. The sequenced DNA is TGTGCCAGCAGCTCCACAGGGCTCGATGAGCAGTTCTTC. Translated, this is CASSSTGLDEQFF.